The rows below give T cell receptor beta chains drawn from one sample of a study of shared clonotypes between healthy human individuals. Method: immunoSEQ multiplex PCR; TCRdb's copy keeps in-frame clones and lacks some. The sample contains over a million clones, 75% to 80% of which appear only once. Sequenced material: memory CD4+ T cells from PBMCs. The receptors shown here come from a man between 18 and 29 years old in good health. Some clones in this sample may be carry-over from other donors' samples. The CDR3 runs from the conserved cysteine through the conserved F or W. A D gene is named only where the DNA matches it firmly. For some rows the clone size is stated as once, few or many, or as a class when expanded; others skip it.

v_call	d_call	j_call	clone_size	cdr3_aa	cdr3_nt
TRBV27	TRBD1	TRBJ1-5	NA	CASSLVHRDRGRTRGNQPQHF	TGTGCCAGCAGTTTAGTCCATCGGGACAGGGGGCGGACTCGGGGCAATCAGCCCCAGCATTTT
TRBV7-6	TRBD2	TRBJ2-1	NA	CASSLRAPTGLGSNEQFF	TGTGCCAGCAGCTTAAGGGCCCCAACGGGACTAGGGAGCAATGAGCAGTTCTTC
TRBV18	NA	TRBJ2-4	few	CASSPSSGSKNIQYF	TGTGCCAGCTCACCAAGTTCGGGATCCAAAAACATTCAGTACTTC
TRBV9	TRBD2	TRBJ2-5	NA	CASSVDAGGAQETQYF	TGTGCCAGCAGCGTAGATGCGGGAGGAGCTCAAGAGACCCAGTACTTC
TRBV2	NA	TRBJ2-7	NA	CASSDQGYEQYF	TGTGCCAGCAGTGATCAGGGGTACGAGCAGTACTTC
TRBV7-8	TRBD2	TRBJ2-3	many	CASSRAGESTDTQYF	TGTGCCAGCAGCAGAGCGGGAGAAAGCACAGATACGCAGTATTTT
TRBV14	NA	TRBJ2-7	NA	CASSQEVGENYEQYF	TGTGCCAGCAGCCAAGAGGTGGGGGAAAACTACGAGCAGTACTTC
TRBV28	TRBD1	TRBJ2-7	many	CASSSPKPGQGAREQYF	TGTGCCAGCAGTTCACCGAAACCGGGACAGGGGGCGCGGGAGCAGTACTTC
TRBV6-5	NA	TRBJ1-2	NA	CASSFDRTRTYTF	TGTGCCAGCAGTTTCGACAGGACAAGGACTTACACCTTC
TRBV25-1	NA	TRBJ2-3	NA	CANPGGQRSTDTQYF	TGTGCCAACCCCGGGGGACAGCGGAGCACAGATACGCAGTATTTT
TRBV6-5	TRBD1	TRBJ2-1	few	CASSKGTGGRNEQFF	TGTGCCAGCAGCAAAGGGACAGGGGGCCGTAATGAGCAGTTCTTC
TRBV2	NA	TRBJ1-2	NA	CASSEFRSVTTVYGYTF	TGTGCCAGCAGTGAATTTCGGTCTGTCACAACGGTCTATGGCTACACCTTC
TRBV11-2	TRBD2	TRBJ2-7	NA	CASSRRGRETPSLPYEQYF	TGTGCCAGCAGCCGCCGTGGGCGGGAGACCCCGTCTTTACCCTACGAGCAGTACTTC
TRBV5-4	NA	TRBJ1-2	NA	CASSGGTGNYGYTF	TGTGCCAGCAGCGGGGGCACGGGTAACTATGGCTACACCTTC
TRBV2	NA	TRBJ1-2	many	CASRKDGGYTF	TGTGCCAGCAGGAAGGACGGGGGTTACACCTTC
TRBV30	NA	TRBJ1-3	NA	CAWNLSPGNTIYF	TGTGCCTGGAATCTCTCCCCTGGAAACACCATATATTTT
TRBV27	NA	TRBJ2-5	NA	CASSTGGLPLRTQYF	TGTGCCAGCAGTACCGGGGGGCTCCCGCTTAGGACCCAGTACTTC
TRBV18	NA	TRBJ2-1	once	CASSPRGVSYNEQFF	TGTGCCAGCTCACCACGAGGGGTCTCCTACAATGAGCAGTTCTTC
TRBV28	NA	TRBJ1-5	NA	CASTKGSGGQPQHF	TGTGCCAGCACTAAAGGTTCCGGCGGGCAGCCCCAGCATTTT
TRBV6-1	NA	TRBJ2-4	NA	CASSEVGGVTIQYF	TGTGCCAGCAGTGAAGTCGGAGGGGTAACAATTCAGTACTTC
TRBV6-5	NA	TRBJ1-1	few	CASSRPGGNTEAFF	TGTGCCAGCAGTCGGCCCGGGGGGAACACTGAAGCTTTCTTT
TRBV6-4	NA	TRBJ2-2	NA	CASSEVANTGELFF	TGTGCCAGCTCCGAGGTAGCGAACACCGGGGAGCTGTTTTTT
TRBV4-2	TRBD2	TRBJ2-2	NA	CASSQVKVLAGPGELFF	TGTGCCAGCAGCCAAGTTAAGGTACTAGCGGGACCCGGGGAGCTGTTTTTT
TRBV6-5	NA	TRBJ1-4	few	CASSGGDVGEKLFF	TGTGCCAGCAGTGGGGGAGATGTGGGTGAAAAACTGTTTTTT
TRBV5-1	TRBD2	TRBJ2-7	NA	CASSLVASGTPYEQYF	TGCGCCAGCAGCTTGGTGGCTAGCGGAACACCCTACGAGCAGTACTTC
TRBV5-1	NA	TRBJ2-5	NA	CASSLDLSETQYF	TGCGCCAGCAGCTTGGACCTAAGCGAGACCCAGTACTTC
TRBV7-9	NA	TRBJ2-1	many	CASSPWDNEQFF	TGTGCCAGCAGCCCGTGGGACAATGAGCAGTTCTTC
TRBV28	NA	TRBJ1-3	few	CASSLGAVTGNTIYF	TGTGCCAGCAGTTTAGGTGCAGTTACTGGAAACACCATATATTTT
TRBV7-3	TRBD2	TRBJ2-1	NA	CASSPGTSGYNEQFF	TGTGCCAGCAGCCCCGGGACTAGCGGGTACAATGAGCAGTTCTTC
TRBV7-2	NA	TRBJ1-2	few	CASSFLIGYTF	TGTGCCAGCAGCTTCCTCATTGGCTACACCTTC
TRBV5-1	NA	TRBJ2-3	NA	CASSLVVGGVPDTQYF	TGCGCCAGCAGCTTGGTGGTCGGAGGGGTCCCAGATACGCAGTATTTT
TRBV11-2	TRBD2	TRBJ2-1	NA	CASSLLAEDYNEQFF	TGTGCCAGCAGCTTACTAGCGGAGGACTACAATGAGCAGTTCTTC
TRBV7-2	TRBD1	TRBJ1-5	NA	CASSLLKGAQHF	TGTGCCAGCAGCTTATTGAAGGGGGCGCAGCATTTT
TRBV4-3	TRBD1	TRBJ2-5	NA	CASSQRTGQGIGETQYF	TGCGCCAGCAGCCAGCGAACGGGACAGGGGATTGGAGAGACCCAGTACTTC
TRBV28	TRBD1	TRBJ2-7	NA	CASSLSGRGSTEQYF	TGTGCCAGCAGTTTATCCGGCAGGGGGTCCACCGAGCAGTACTTC
TRBV6-5	NA	TRBJ2-2	NA	CASTRDIYTGELFF	TGTGCCAGCACCAGGGACATCTACACCGGGGAGCTGTTTTTT
TRBV6-5	TRBD2	TRBJ2-7	NA	CASSSTSGVPKQYF	TGTGCCAGCAGTTCCACTAGCGGGGTCCCTAAGCAGTACTTC
TRBV5-4	NA	TRBJ2-3	NA	CASSQTADTQYF	TGTGCCAGCAGCCAGACCGCAGATACGCAGTATTTT
TRBV4-2	TRBD2	TRBJ2-3	NA	CASSQEPSGRGTDTQYF	TGTGCCAGCAGCCAAGAGCCAAGCGGGAGGGGCACAGATACGCAGTATTTT
TRBV19	NA	TRBJ1-2	NA	CASSPGVQAYGYTF	TGTGCCAGTAGTCCCGGAGTTCAAGCCTATGGCTACACCTTC
TRBV11-2	TRBD2	TRBJ2-1	NA	CASSLGHGRAGRGEQFF	TGTGCCAGCAGCTTAGGGCACGGGAGGGCCGGTCGCGGTGAGCAGTTCTTC
TRBV9	TRBD1	TRBJ1-4	once	CASSFGQGEEKLFF	TGTGCCAGCAGCTTCGGGCAGGGGGAAGAAAAACTGTTTTTT
TRBV4-2	NA	TRBJ1-1	NA	CASSQEGHRVNTEAFF	TGTGCCAGCAGCCAAGAAGGTCACAGGGTGAACACTGAAGCTTTCTTT
TRBV6-1	TRBD2	TRBJ2-7	NA	CASRSTSGTLYEQYF	TGTGCCAGCAGGTCAACTAGCGGAACCCTATACGAGCAGTACTTC
TRBV7-2	NA	TRBJ2-1	NA	CASTVAGTHNEQFF	TGTGCCAGCACCGTGGCGGGGACTCACAATGAGCAGTTCTTC
TRBV27	TRBD2	TRBJ2-2	few	CASTTRGLANRSNTGELFF	TGTGCCAGCACCACTCGGGGACTAGCCAACCGGTCTAACACCGGGGAGCTGTTTTTT
TRBV5-1	TRBD2	TRBJ2-1	few	CASSLSGSGWYEQFF	TGCGCCAGCAGCTTAAGCGGGAGTGGGTGGTATGAGCAGTTCTTC
TRBV6-1	NA	TRBJ1-6	NA	CASSVTQVSNSPLHF	TGTGCCAGCAGTGTTACACAGGTGTCCAATTCACCCCTCCACTTT
TRBV29-1	NA	TRBJ2-2	NA	CSVAPLNTGELFF	TGCAGCGTTGCCCCATTGAATACCGGGGAGCTGTTTTTT
TRBV29-1	TRBD2	TRBJ2-2	NA	CSVDASGSGANTGELFF	TGCAGCGTTGACGCTAGCGGGAGTGGCGCGAACACCGGGGAGCTGTTTTTT
TRBV6-6	NA	TRBJ2-1	NA	CASTVKGEINEQFF	TGTGCCAGCACAGTTAAGGGCGAAATAAATGAGCAGTTCTTC
TRBV4-2	NA	TRBJ1-4	few	CASSQQPPTGNEKLFF	TGTGCCAGCAGCCAACAGCCGCCAACGGGTAATGAAAAACTGTTTTTT
TRBV19	NA	TRBJ2-1	NA	CASSIGVPPFNEQFF	TGTGCCAGTAGTATCGGCGTCCCGCCCTTCAATGAGCAGTTCTTC
TRBV5-4	NA	TRBJ2-5	NA	CASSSGLGGETQYF	TGTGCCAGCAGCTCGGGGCTTGGAGGAGAGACCCAGTACTTC
TRBV7-3	TRBD1	TRBJ1-2	few	CASSSGTGRYTF	TGTGCCAGCAGCTCCGGGACAGGCCGCTACACCTTC
TRBV18	NA	TRBJ1-1	NA	CASSPGLGFTEAFF	TGTGCCAGCTCACCAGGTTTGGGGTTCACTGAAGCTTTCTTT
TRBV5-4	NA	TRBJ1-1	NA	CASSPETGRDTEAFF	TGTGCCAGCAGCCCTGAGACCGGTCGTGACACTGAAGCTTTCTTT